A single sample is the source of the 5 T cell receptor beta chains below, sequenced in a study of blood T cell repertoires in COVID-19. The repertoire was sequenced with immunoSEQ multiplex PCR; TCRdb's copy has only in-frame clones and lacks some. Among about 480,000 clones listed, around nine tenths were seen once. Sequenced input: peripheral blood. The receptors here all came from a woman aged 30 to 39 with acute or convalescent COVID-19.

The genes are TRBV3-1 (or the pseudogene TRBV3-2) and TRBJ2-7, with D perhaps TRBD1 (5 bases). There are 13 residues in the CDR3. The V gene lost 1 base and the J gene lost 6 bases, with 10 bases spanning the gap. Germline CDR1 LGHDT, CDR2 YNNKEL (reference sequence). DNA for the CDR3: TGTGCCAGCAGCCAAGGTTTAGGGGTCGAGCAGTACTTC. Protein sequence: CASSQGLGVEQYF.

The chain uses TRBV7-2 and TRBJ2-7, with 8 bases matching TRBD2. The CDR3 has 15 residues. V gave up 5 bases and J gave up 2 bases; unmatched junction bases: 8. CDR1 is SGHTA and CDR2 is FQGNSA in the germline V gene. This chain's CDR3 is CASSRGGGKAYEQYF. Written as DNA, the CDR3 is TGTGCCAGCAGCAGGGGCGGGGGGAAAGCCTACGAGCAGTACTTC. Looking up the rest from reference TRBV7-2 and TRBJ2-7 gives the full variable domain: GAGVSQSPSNKVTEKGKDVELRCDPISGHTALYWYRQSLGQGLEFLIYFQGNSAPDKSGLPSDRFSAERTGGSVSTLTIQRTQQEDSAVYLCASSRGGGKAYEQYFGPGTRLTVT.

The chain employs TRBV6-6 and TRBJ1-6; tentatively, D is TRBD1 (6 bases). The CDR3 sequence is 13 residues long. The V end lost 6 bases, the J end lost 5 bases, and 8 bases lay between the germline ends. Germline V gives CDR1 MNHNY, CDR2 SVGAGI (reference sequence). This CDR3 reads CASRTGDNSPLHF. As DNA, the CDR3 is TGTGCCAGCAGGACAGGAGATAATTCACCCCTCCACTTT.

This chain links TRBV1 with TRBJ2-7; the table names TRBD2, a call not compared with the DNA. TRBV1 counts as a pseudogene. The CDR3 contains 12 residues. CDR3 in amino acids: CTSSQVIYEQYF. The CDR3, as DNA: TGCACCAGCAGCCAAGTAATCTACGAGCAGTACTTC.

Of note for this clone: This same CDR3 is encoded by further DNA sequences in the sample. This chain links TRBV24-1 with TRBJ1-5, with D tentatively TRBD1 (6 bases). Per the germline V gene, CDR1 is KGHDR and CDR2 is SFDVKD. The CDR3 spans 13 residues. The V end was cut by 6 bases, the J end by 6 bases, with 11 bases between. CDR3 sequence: CATSPGGGQPQHF. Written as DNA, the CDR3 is TGTGCCACCAGTCCGGGGGGCGGTCAGCCCCAGCATTTT.